The 21 T cell receptor beta chains in this list originate from one sample, sequenced in a study of blood T cell repertoires in COVID-19. Generated by immunoSEQ multiplex PCR, the TCRdb table keeps only in-frame clones and is missing some. The sample shows 17,000 or so clones, 87% of them seen only once. The sequenced sample consisted of peripheral blood. These receptors all stem from a man between 50 and 59 years old with active COVID-19.

The rearrangement joins TRBV2 to TRBJ1-2; TRBD1 agrees at 7 bases. The ends lost 8 bases at V and 4 bases at J; junction bases unmatched: 13. Germline V CDR1 and CDR2: SNHLY, FYNNEI. This CDR3 region has 15 residues. The CDR3 here is CASRNRLTGIYGYTF. In nucleotides, the CDR3 is TGTGCCAGCCGAAACCGTTTGACAGGGATCTATGGCTACACCTTC.

J is TRBJ2-7 and V is TRBV7-9, with TRBD2 identical over 7 bases. V gave up 3 bases and J gave up 6 bases; unmatched junction bases: 11. CDR3 length: 15 amino acids. Germline lookup yields CDR1 SEHNR and CDR2 FQNEAQ (reference sequence). The CDR3 coding sequence is TGTGCCAGCAGCTTCTACGGGGCGGGAGTCGCCGAGCAGTACTTC. Translated, it gives CASSFYGAGVAEQYF.

The V gene is TRBV30, the J gene TRBJ1-2; possible D gene TRBD1, 6 bases. V dropped 4 bases and J dropped 8 bases, with 26 bases sitting between them. There are 16 residues in the CDR3. CDR1 and CDR2 from the germline V gene are GTSNPN and SVGIG (reference sequence). The chain's CDR3 is CAWIGVRQAAVGGYTF. Written as DNA, the CDR3 is TGTGCCTGGATAGGGGTGAGACAGGCCGCGGTAGGAGGCTACACCTTC. The variable domain in full, completed from reference TRBV30 and TRBJ1-2, reads SQTIHQWPATLVQPVGSPLSLECTVEGTSNPNLYWYRQAAGRGLQLLFYSVGIGQISSEVPQNLSASRPQDRQFILSSKKLLLSDSGFYLCAWIGVRQAAVGGYTFGSGTRLTVV.

The rearrangement links TRBV7-2 to TRBJ2-7; perhaps TRBD1 as D (6 bases). The CDR3 is 14 residues long. Germline assignment: CDR1 SGHTA and CDR2 FQGNSA. V was pared by 3 bases and J by 0 bases, with 9 bases between. Here the CDR3 DNA reads TGTGCCAGCAGCTTTACAGGGACCTCCTACGAGCAGTACTTC. Protein product: CASSFTGTSYEQYF.

This rearrangement joins TRBV7-2 to TRBJ1-3; 8 nucleotides align to TRBD1. CDR3 size: 15 residues. The germline gives CDR1 SGHTA, CDR2 FQGNSA. Trimming removed 2 bases from V and 4 bases from J; junction bases left unmatched: 4. DNA of the CDR3: TGTGCCAGCAGCTTAAGACAGGGGAGCGGAAACACCATATATTTT. Encoded protein: CASSLRQGSGNTIYF.

This clone was counted between two and nine times. V gene TRBV3-1 (or the pseudogene TRBV3-2) combines with J gene TRBJ1-2, with D tentatively TRBD1 (5 bases). Germline CDR1 reads LGHDT; CDR2 reads YNNKEL (reference sequence). The germline V and J ends were trimmed by 1 base and 13 bases, with 13 bases remaining between them. The length of the CDR3 is 12 residues. Here the CDR3 reads CASSQAGGMGTF. CDR3 DNA sequence: TGTGCCAGCAGCCAAGCGGGGGGGATGGGCACCTTC.

V gene TRBV7-9 combines with J gene TRBJ2-1; 10 nucleotides align to TRBD2. The length of the CDR3 is 15 residues. Germline V gives CDR1 SEHNR, CDR2 FQNEAQ (reference sequence). J gave up 6 bases and V 1 base, and 3 bases lay outside the gene matches. CDR3 coding DNA: TGTGCCAGCAGCTTAGTAAGCGGGAGGGCCAATGAGCAGTTCTTC. Amino acid sequence: CASSLVSGRANEQFF.

J is TRBJ2-7 and V is TRBV4-1; 7 bases match TRBD1. V dropped 4 bases and J dropped 2; count of bases not matched to a gene: 8. From germline, CDR1 is MGHRA and CDR2 YSYEKL. The CDR3 consists of 15 residues. The CDR3 DNA follows: TGCGCCAGCAGCCCACCGGGACAGCTTACCTACGAGCAGTACTTC. Its protein product is CASSPPGQLTYEQYF.

The gene calls are TRBV5-1 and TRBJ2-2; D not resolved. Trimming took 0 bases from V and 6 from J, leaving 15 bases between them. The CDR3 runs to 16 residues. From germline, CDR1 is SGHRS and CDR2 YFSETQ. This CDR3 is CASSLALRSSSGELFF. For the CDR3, the DNA is TGCGCCAGCAGCTTGGCCTTAAGGAGTAGTTCCGGGGAGCTGTTTTTT.

This chain connects TRBV28 to TRBJ2-6; 9 nucleotides match TRBD1. The junction had 10 bases not matched to a gene; V was cut back by 8 bases and J by 2 bases. The V gene's germline CDR1 is MDHEN and CDR2 SYDVKM. The CDR3 is made up of 17 amino acids. In DNA, the CDR3 is TGTGCCAGCCGCCGGGACAGGGCATCCCCTGGGGCCAACGTCCTGACTTTC. It codes for CASRRDRASPGANVLTF.

The chain couples TRBV5-6 to TRBJ2-7, with TRBD2 matching over 10 bases. Germline CDR1 reads SGHDT; CDR2 reads YYEEEE. The CDR3 totals 16 residues. V dropped 0 bases and J dropped 5; count of bases not matched to a gene: 8. This CDR3 is CASSLGSLAGIDEQYF. The CDR3 region has the DNA TGTGCCAGCAGCTTGGGCTCACTAGCGGGAATCGACGAGCAGTACTTC.

Concerning this clone itself: This same CDR3 is encoded by further DNA sequences in the sample. The rearrangement links TRBV7-9 to TRBJ1-5, with 8 bases fitting TRBD1. The germline V gene has CDR1 SEHNR and CDR2 FQNEAQ (reference sequence). The CDR3 is 14 residues long. V shed 2 bases and J 6 bases; nucleotides not matched to a gene: 3. Written as DNA, the CDR3 is TGTGCCAGCAGCTTATCAGGGGGCCTTCAGCCCCAGCATTTT. It is translated as CASSLSGGLQPQHF.

V usage is TRBV7-2 and J usage is TRBJ2-1, with a possible D match to TRBD1 (5 bases). The CDR3 has 13 amino acids. The V gene's germline CDR1 is SGHTA and CDR2 FQGNSA. With 5 bases removed from V and 9 bases from J, the gap between germline ends came to 14 bases. Here the CDR3 DNA reads TGTGCCAGCAGCCAGAATCAGGGTGCTGAGCAGTTCTTC. Encoded protein: CASSQNQGAEQFF.

The rearrangement uses TRBV4-2 and TRBJ1-2; D is perhaps TRBD1 (5 bases). Trimming pared 4 bases from V and 6 bases from J, leaving 18 bases between. Germline loops: CDR1 LGHNA, CDR2 YNFKEQ. This CDR3 is 15 amino acids long. This CDR3 reads CASSLLSSGGNGYTF. CDR3 sequence (DNA): TGTGCCAGCAGCCTCCTTTCGAGCGGGGGGAATGGCTACACCTTC.

The V call is TRBV19, the J call TRBJ1-3; D unclear. Trimming removed 5 bases at V and 0 bases at J, with 11 bases between. Germline V gene sequence: CDR1 LNHDA, CDR2 SQIVND (reference sequence). This CDR3 has 15 residues. CDR3 in DNA: TGTGCCAGTAGTCGAGACCGGAGCTCTGGAAACACCATATATTTT. It encodes CASSRDRSSGNTIYF.

The rearrangement uses TRBV6-5 and TRBJ1-3; 8 bases are a match to TRBD1. The CDR3 runs to 13 residues. The V segment lost 6 bases and the J segment 5 bases; nucleotides outside the gene matches: 3. Germline CDR1 and CDR2: MNHEY and SVGAGI. CDR3 residues: CASRTGDRNTIYF. For the CDR3, the DNA is TGTGCCAGCAGGACAGGGGATAGAAACACCATATATTTT.

The gene calls are TRBV4-3 and TRBJ2-3, with 8 nucleotides matching TRBD2. Germline CDR1 LGHNA, CDR2 YSLEER. V lost 0 bases to trimming and J lost 0 bases; unmatched junction nucleotides: 8. The CDR3 runs to 18 residues. The CDR3 region has the DNA TGCGCCAGCAGCCAAGAGGGCCCTCGGGGGGGAAGCACAGATACGCAGTATTTT. Translating it yields CASSQEGPRGGSTDTQYF.

This chain connects TRBV5-1 to TRBJ2-1, with 8 positions matching TRBD2. Per germline, CDR1 SGHRS and CDR2 YFSETQ. V lost 3 bases and J lost 6; bases outside the gene matches: 11. The CDR3 has 16 amino acids. The CDR3 is CASSSRPGLVANEQFF. In DNA, the CDR3 is TGCGCCAGCAGCTCGCGCCCGGGACTAGTGGCCAATGAGCAGTTCTTC.

This clone was picked up one time. This chain uses TRBV27 with TRBJ1-2; possibly TRBD1 for D (6 bases). The CDR3 contains 17 residues. V gave up 4 bases and J gave up 0 bases, with 18 bases separating them. Germline-derived CDR1 and CDR2 are MNHEY and SMNVEV (reference sequence). The CDR3 here is CASSSATGWGSNYGYTF. In DNA, the CDR3 is TGTGCCAGCAGTTCGGCGACAGGTTGGGGGTCTAACTATGGCTACACCTTC.

The genes are TRBV6-6 and TRBJ1-1, with a weak D call TRBD1 (6 bases). The germline CDR1 and CDR2 sequences are MNHNY and SVGAGI (reference sequence). V gave up 0 bases and J gave up 5 bases, with 13 bases separating them. The CDR3 length is 15 residues. Here the CDR3 reads CASSYSTQGGTEAFF. CDR3 DNA: TGTGCCAGCAGTTACTCGACACAGGGTGGGACTGAAGCTTTCTTT.

V gene TRBV19 combines with J gene TRBJ1-1; 10 bases map to TRBD1. The germline gives CDR1 LNHDA, CDR2 SQIVND (reference sequence). This CDR3 spans 16 amino acids. V trimming: 4 bases; J trimming: 4 bases; junction bases outside the gene matches: 9. CDR3 nucleotides: TGTGCCAGTAGTAGATTACGACAGGGGGCCTCCACTGAAGCTTTCTTT. Its translation is CASSRLRQGASTEAFF.